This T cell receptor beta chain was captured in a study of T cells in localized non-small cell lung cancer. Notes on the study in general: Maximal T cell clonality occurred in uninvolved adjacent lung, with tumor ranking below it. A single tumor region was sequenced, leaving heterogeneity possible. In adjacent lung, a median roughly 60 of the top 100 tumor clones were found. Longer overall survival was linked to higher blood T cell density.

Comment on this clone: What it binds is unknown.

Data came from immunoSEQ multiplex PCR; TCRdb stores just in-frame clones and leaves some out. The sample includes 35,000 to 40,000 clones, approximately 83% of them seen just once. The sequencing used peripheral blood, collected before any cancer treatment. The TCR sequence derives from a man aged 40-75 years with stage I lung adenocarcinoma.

In DNA form, the CDR3 reads TGCGCCAGCAGCTTGGGTTCCGGGGCCGAGCAGTACTTC. This gives the protein CASSLGSGAEQYF. This chain joins TRBV5-1 and TRBJ2-7, with D perhaps TRBD1 or TRBD2 (5 bases each). The germline gives CDR1 SGHRS, CDR2 YFSETQ. Trimming cost V 0 bases and J 6 bases, with 10 bases left between them. This CDR3 contains 13 residues. Full variable domain (remainder filled in from reference TRBV5-1 and TRBJ2-7): KAGVTQTPRYLIKTRGQQVTLSCSPISGHRSVSWYQQTPGQGLQFLFEYFSETQRNKGNFPGRFSGRQFSNSRSEMNVSTLELGDSALYLCASSLGSGAEQYFGPGTRLTVT.